The 11 T cell receptor beta chains listed next were all sequenced from one sample in a study of T cells in localized non-small cell lung cancer. Method: immunoSEQ multiplex PCR; TCRdb's copy keeps in-frame clones and lacks some. The sample records 23,000 or so clones, over 75% being singletons. Sequenced here: peripheral blood, sampled before any cancer treatment. The receptors derive from a male donor at least 60 years old with stage I squamous cell lung carcinoma.

The chain has TRBV6-1 and TRBJ1-2, with no clear D. Trimming took 7 bases from V and 4 from J, leaving 16 bases between them. Germline V gene data show CDR1 as MNHNS and CDR2 as SASEGT. The CDR3 loop spans 14 amino acids. The CDR3 nucleotides are TGTGCCAGCATACTCGTGGAGTCTCTCTATGGCTACACCTTC. The encoded protein is CASILVESLYGYTF.

A single count supports this clone. The J gene is TRBJ1-3, the V gene TRBV5-6; D call uncertain. Between the trimmed V and J ends, which lost 3 bases and 3 bases, there was a span of 10 bases. The CDR3 runs to 14 residues. Per germline, CDR1 SGHDT and CDR2 YYEEEE. The CDR3 DNA is TGTGCCAGCAGCTGGACCCAGTTTGGAAACACCATATATTTT. Protein sequence: CASSWTQFGNTIYF. Complete variable domain (other parts from reference TRBV5-6 and TRBJ1-3): DAGVTQSPTHLIKTRGQQVTLRCSPKSGHDTVSWYQQALGQGPQFIFQYYEEEERQRGNFPDRFSGHQFPNYSSELNVNALLLGDSALYLCASSWTQFGNTIYFGEGSWLTVV.

The V and J genes are TRBV5-6 and TRBJ1-3; D is possibly TRBD1 (5 bases). The germline gives CDR1 SGHDT, CDR2 YYEEEE. The CDR3 is 15 residues long. Trimming removed 3 bases at V and 4 bases at J, with 14 bases between. The CDR3: CASSWMAGFGNTIYF. In nucleotides, the CDR3 is TGTGCCAGCAGCTGGATGGCAGGGTTCGGAAACACCATATATTTT.

The chain is built from TRBV5-1 and TRBJ1-6; 7 bases fit TRBD1. V dropped 4 bases and J dropped 8; count of bases not matched to a gene: 12. Germline CDR1 is SGHRS and CDR2 is YFSETQ. The CDR3 totals 16 residues. As DNA, the CDR3 is TGCGCCAGCAGCCACGACAGGGCAGGACAGGATTCACCCCTCCACTTT. Translated: CASSHDRAGQDSPLHF.

This sequence joins TRBV6-1 and TRBJ2-5; D is undetermined. Trimming removed 7 bases at V and 3 bases at J, with 18 bases between. The CDR3 length is 15 residues. Germline CDR1 reads MNHNS; CDR2 reads SASEGT. The CDR3 region has the DNA TGTGCCAGCAAGGAGAGACGGGCCAGAGAAGAGACCCAGTACTTC. Translation: CASKERRAREETQYF.

The J gene is TRBJ2-5, the V gene TRBV5-1; D remains ambiguous. The CDR3 spans 16 residues. Germline V gives CDR1 SGHRS, CDR2 YFSETQ. The germline V and J ends were trimmed by 4 bases and 1 base, with 17 bases remaining between them. The CDR3 sequence is CASSPLVHAAQETQYF. In DNA form, the CDR3 reads TGCGCCAGCAGCCCCCTTGTCCATGCGGCCCAAGAGACCCAGTACTTC.

Only one count was recorded for this clone. The rearrangement joins TRBV12-5 to TRBJ2-7; 7 positions match TRBD1. The CDR3 extends over 14 amino acids. The ends lost 5 bases at V and 0 bases at J; junction bases unmatched: 4. Looked up from germline, CDR1 is LGHNT and CDR2 is FRNRAP. The CDR3 coding sequence is TGTGCTAGTGGTCAAAGACAGGGCTCCTACGAGCAGTACTTC. It yields the protein CASGQRQGSYEQYF.

CDR3 sequence (DNA): TGTGCCAGTACGCTGGGGCAGGGGACAAACACCGGGGAGCTGTTTTTT. This codes for CASTLGQGTNTGELFF. The rearrangement joins TRBV7-6 to TRBJ2-2, with D perhaps TRBD1 (6 bases). The germline V gene encodes CDR1 SGHVS and CDR2 FNYEAQ. Trimming took off 9 bases at V and 2 bases at J, with 19 bases between the two ends. The CDR3 totals 16 residues.

The chain uses TRBV5-4 and TRBJ2-2, with 15 bases aligning to TRBD2. Germline values: CDR1 SGHNT, CDR2 YYREEE (reference sequence). CDR3 size: 17 residues. V trimming: 3 bases; J trimming: 6 bases; junction bases outside the gene matches: 6. The CDR3 sequence: CASSWTSGGAIAGELFF. The CDR3 nucleotides read TGTGCCAGCAGCTGGACTAGCGGGGGGGCTATCGCCGGGGAGCTGTTTTTT.

The rearrangement uses TRBV11-2 and TRBJ1-2, with D possibly TRBD1 on 5 matching bases. Per germline, CDR1 SGHAT and CDR2 FQNNGV. The CDR3 is made up of 14 amino acids. V was shortened by 6 bases and J by 4 bases, with 15 bases between the two germline ends. The chain's CDR3 is CASSPSLGTYGYTF. DNA of the CDR3: TGTGCCAGCAGTCCCTCCCTGGGGACCTATGGCTACACCTTC.

The V gene is TRBV27, the J gene TRBJ2-1; D is possibly TRBD1 (6 bases). The CDR3 spans 18 residues. The V end was cut by 7 bases, the J end by 1 base, with 23 bases between. The germline gives CDR1 MNHEY, CDR2 SMNVEV (reference sequence). The CDR3 DNA follows: TGTGCCAGCACCCGGGTGCTGAGCGCCAGGGGTTCCTACAATGAGCAGTTCTTC. The encoded protein is CASTRVLSARGSYNEQFF.